The rows below give T cell receptor beta chains drawn from one sample of a study of shared clonotypes between healthy human individuals. The data were produced by immunoSEQ multiplex PCR, yet TCRdb's version contains in-frame clones alone and is incomplete. The sample carries approximately 700,000 clones, around 73% recorded once. Sequences were obtained from memory CD4+ T cells sorted from blood. All receptors derive from a woman in her 30s in good health. The CDR3 runs from the conserved cysteine through the conserved F or W. D genes are given only for firm matches. Clone size is given for some rows only: seen once, a few or many times, or a class if the clone is expanded.

NA,TRBV28,NA,TRBJ1-2,CASRPISTVNGYTF,TGTGCCAGCAGGCCTATCTCGACAGTTAACGGCTACACCTTC
TRBD2,TRBV6-1,NA,TRBJ2-7,CASSTSGRDEQYF,TGTGCCAGCAGTACTAGCGGGAGAGACGAGCAGTACTTC
NA,TRBV10-3,NA,TRBJ1-1,CAITGGRDTEAFF,TGTGCCATCACGGGGGGACGGGACACTGAAGCTTTCTTT
NA,TRBV10-3,NA,TRBJ1-5,CAISESNWYSNQPQHF,TGTGCCATCAGTGAGTCGAATTGGTATAGCAATCAGCCCCAGCATTTT
NA,TRBV2,NA,TRBJ1-6,CASSEALQLFTLHF,TGTGCCAGCAGTGAAGCGCTTCAGCTTTTCACCCTCCACTTT
NA,TRBV11-2,NA,TRBJ2-7,CASSSGGDRVAEQYF,TGTGCCAGCAGCTCGGGGGGGGACAGGGTCGCCGAGCAGTACTTC
NA,TRBV19,NA,TRBJ2-1,CASRYAGTFPANEQFF,TGTGCCAGTAGGTACGCCGGGACCTTCCCCGCGAATGAGCAGTTCTTC
TRBD1,TRBV19,once,TRBJ2-2,CASSAITGTGGTGELFF,TGTGCCAGTAGTGCCATCACCGGGACAGGGGGGACCGGGGAGCTGTTTTTT
TRBD1,TRBV30,NA,TRBJ2-5,CAWSRQGWETQYF,TGTGCCTGGAGTCGACAGGGTTGGGAGACCCAGTACTTC
NA,TRBV14,NA,TRBJ1-3,CASSQESRASGNTIYF,TGTGCCAGCAGCCAAGAAAGCAGGGCATCTGGAAACACCATATATTTT
NA,TRBV11-2,NA,TRBJ1-4,CASSLVRAAEGGKLFF,TGTGCCAGCAGCTTAGTTAGGGCAGCGGAAGGGGGAAAACTGTTTTTT
TRBD2,TRBV4-1,many,TRBJ2-7,CASSRGLAKRSSSYEQYF,TGCGCCAGCAGCCGGGGACTAGCGAAAAGGTCCTCTTCCTACGAGCAGTACTTC
TRBD2,TRBV7-8,NA,TRBJ2-7,CASSLLAGSYEQYF,TGTGCCAGCAGCTTATTAGCGGGCTCCTACGAGCAGTACTTC
NA,TRBV5-1,NA,TRBJ2-6,CASIDGGSSNVLTF,TGCGCCAGTATAGATGGGGGTTCGTCCAACGTCCTGACTTTC
NA,TRBV28,NA,TRBJ2-7,CASSTIWVRESASGYEQYF,TGTGCCAGCAGTACCATTTGGGTACGAGAGTCCGCGAGCGGCTACGAGCAGTACTTC
NA,TRBV6-6,few,TRBJ1-1,CASSSGAEAFF,TGTGCCAGCAGTTCCGGGGCTGAAGCTTTCTTT
TRBD1,TRBV6-1,once,TRBJ1-2,CASSENPGQGYGYTF,TGTGCCAGCAGTGAGAATCCGGGACAGGGCTATGGCTACACCTTC
TRBD2,TRBV19,NA,TRBJ2-2,CASSTPGSSGRVTGELFF,TGTGCCAGTAGTACCCCCGGGTCTAGCGGGAGGGTAACCGGGGAGCTGTTTTTT
TRBD1,TRBV28,NA,TRBJ2-1,CASSPTGGGTDEQFF,TGTGCCAGCAGCCCCACAGGGGGCGGAACGGATGAGCAGTTCTTC
TRBD1,TRBV2,NA,TRBJ1-3,CASSEVGTGRSGNTIYF,TGTGCCAGCAGTGAAGTTGGGACAGGCCGCTCTGGAAACACCATATATTTT
TRBD2,TRBV27,NA,TRBJ2-2,CASRLAGVTGELFF,TGTGCCAGCAGGCTAGCGGGAGTTACCGGGGAGCTGTTTTTT
TRBD2,TRBV10-3,NA,TRBJ2-1,CAISILAGGTNEQFF,TGTGCCATCTCCATACTAGCGGGAGGTACGAATGAGCAGTTCTTC
NA,TRBV7-6,NA,TRBJ1-1,CASSSRLNTEAFF,TGTGCCAGCAGCTCCCGCTTGAACACTGAAGCTTTCTTT
NA,TRBV6-4,NA,TRBJ2-7,CASSDSTGYYEQYF,TGTGCCAGCAGTGACTCGACAGGCTACTACGAGCAGTACTTC
TRBD1,TRBV15,once,TRBJ1-5,CATSRTGDSNQPQHF,TGTGCCACCAGCCGGACAGGAGATAGCAATCAGCCCCAGCATTTT
NA,TRBV10-3,few,TRBJ1-4,CAISEAVGEKLFF,TGTGCCATCAGTGAAGCAGTCGGGGAAAAACTGTTTTTT
TRBD2,TRBV27,NA,TRBJ2-1,CASTSGRASYNEQFF,TGTGCCAGCACTAGCGGGAGGGCCTCCTACAATGAGCAGTTCTTC
TRBD1,TRBV19,NA,TRBJ1-5,CASSTTGQGISNQPQHF,TGTGCCAGTAGTACGACCGGACAGGGTATTAGCAATCAGCCCCAGCATTTT
TRBD1,TRBV19,few,TRBJ1-4,CASSTYRGRNEKLFF,TGTGCCAGTAGTACCTACAGGGGCCGGAATGAAAAACTGTTTTTT
TRBD1,TRBV28,few,TRBJ1-2,CASRDRGANYGYTF,TGTGCCAGCAGAGACAGGGGAGCTAACTATGGCTACACCTTC
NA,TRBV5-4,NA,TRBJ2-7,CASSLEQGPYEQYF,TGTGCCAGCAGCTTGGAGCAGGGCCCTTACGAGCAGTACTTC
NA,TRBV11-2,few,TRBJ1-2,CASSLDGYYGYTF,TGTGCCAGCAGCTTAGATGGGTACTATGGCTACACCTTC
NA,TRBV6-6,NA,TRBJ1-2,CASQGVDGYTF,TGTGCCAGCCAGGGAGTTGATGGCTACACCTTC
NA,TRBV30,NA,TRBJ1-3,CAWRAASSGNTIYF,TGTGCCTGGAGGGCCGCGAGCTCTGGAAACACCATATATTTT
TRBD2,TRBV11-2,NA,TRBJ2-1,CASSSGLTSGRLEQFF,TGTGCCAGCAGCTCCGGACTGACTAGCGGGAGGCTTGAGCAGTTCTTC
TRBD2,TRBV15,NA,TRBJ2-1,CATSRDLGLAGEGEQFF,TGTGCCACCAGCAGAGATCTAGGTCTAGCGGGAGAGGGTGAGCAGTTCTTC
NA,TRBV10-2,NA,TRBJ1-1,CASSVPSGAEAFF,TGCGCCAGCAGTGTGCCTTCAGGGGCTGAAGCTTTCTTT
TRBD2,TRBV5-1,NA,TRBJ2-2,CASSTGTSDYTGELFF,TGCGCCAGCAGCACCGGGACTAGCGATTACACCGGGGAGCTGTTTTTT
NA,TRBV5-1,NA,TRBJ2-7,CASSLGEKEVDEQYF,TGCGCCAGCAGCTTGGGCGAAAAGGAGGTCGACGAGCAGTACTTC
NA,TRBV7-6,NA,TRBJ2-7,CASTSGESYEQYF,TGTGCCAGCACGTCTGGGGAATCCTACGAGCAGTACTTC
NA,TRBV4-2,once,TRBJ2-1,CASSPSNGNEQFF,TGTGCCAGCAGCCCCTCGAATGGCAATGAGCAGTTCTTC
NA,TRBV5-1,NA,TRBJ2-4,CASSLGLWQGKNIQYF,TGCGCCAGCAGTCTCGGGCTTTGGCAGGGGAAAAACATTCAGTACTTC
NA,TRBV5-1,NA,TRBJ2-1,CASSLRADYNEQFF,TGCGCCAGCAGCTTGCGGGCAGATTACAATGAGCAGTTCTTC